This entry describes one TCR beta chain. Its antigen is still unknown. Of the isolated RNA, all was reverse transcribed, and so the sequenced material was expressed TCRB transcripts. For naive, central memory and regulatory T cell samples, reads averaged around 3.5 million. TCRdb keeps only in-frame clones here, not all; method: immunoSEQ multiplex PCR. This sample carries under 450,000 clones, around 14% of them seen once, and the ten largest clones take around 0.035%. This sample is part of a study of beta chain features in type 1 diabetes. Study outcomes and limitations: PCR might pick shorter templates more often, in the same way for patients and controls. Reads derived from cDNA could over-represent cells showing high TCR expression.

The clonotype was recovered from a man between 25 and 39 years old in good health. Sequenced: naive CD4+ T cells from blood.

CDR3 nucleotide sequence: TGTGCCAGCAGCCCGGACCTGACTAGCGGCTACGAGCAGTACGTC. It encodes CASSPDLTSGYEQYV. This sequence joins TRBV7-9 and TRBJ2-7; TRBD2 matches at 9 bases. The CDR3 covers 15 residues. J was trimmed by 3 bases and V by 5 bases; bases with no gene match: 8. Germline V gene data show CDR1 as SEHNR and CDR2 as FQNEAQ (reference sequence).